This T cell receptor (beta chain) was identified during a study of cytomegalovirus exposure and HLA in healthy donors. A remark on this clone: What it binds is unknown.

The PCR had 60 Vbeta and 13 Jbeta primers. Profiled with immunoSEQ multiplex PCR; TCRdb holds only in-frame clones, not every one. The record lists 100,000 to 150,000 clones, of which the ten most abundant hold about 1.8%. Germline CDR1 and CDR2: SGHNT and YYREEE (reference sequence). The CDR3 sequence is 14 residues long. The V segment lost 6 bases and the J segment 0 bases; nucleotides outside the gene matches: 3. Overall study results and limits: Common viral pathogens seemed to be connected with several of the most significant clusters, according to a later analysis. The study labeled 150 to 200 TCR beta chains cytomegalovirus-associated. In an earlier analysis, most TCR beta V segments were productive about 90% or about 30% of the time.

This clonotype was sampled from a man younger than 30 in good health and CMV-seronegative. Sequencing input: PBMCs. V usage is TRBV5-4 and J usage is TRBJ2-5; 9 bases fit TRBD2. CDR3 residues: CASTLAGHQETQYF. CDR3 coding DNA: TGTGCCAGCACCCTAGCGGGGCACCAAGAGACCCAGTACTTC.